This is a list of T cell receptor beta chains from one sample in a study of spatial heterogeneity in lung cancer. One entry per CDR3 protein, called by TCRdb with MiXCR from the 5' RACE reads. The sample has fewer than 40,000 distinct CDR3 sequences, around 7.2% seen once. The sample was PBMCs, taken at surgery. The receptor set was obtained from a male donor with early-stage non-small cell lung cancer. Both conserved end residues are part of each CDR3. A D gene is named only where the DNA matches it firmly. The listing skips clone size in some rows; elsewhere it reads once, few, many or a size class.

J,size,D,V,DNA,CDR3
TRBJ2-3,few,NA,TRBV5-1,TGCGCCAGCAGCTCCCAGGGAACAGATACGCAGTATTTT,CASSSQGTDTQYF
TRBJ2-3,many,NA,TRBV5-1,TGCGCCAGCAGCCTGGGACACCGTAGCACAGATACGCAGTATTTT,CASSLGHRSTDTQYF
TRBJ1-2,NA,TRBD1,TRBV7-2,TGTGCCAGCAGCTTAGGACGGACAGGGGGCCAACGGAATGGCTACACCTTC,CASSLGRTGGQRNGYTF
TRBJ1-3,many,TRBD1,TRBV7-9,TGTGCCAGCAGCCGCGGGACAGCCGGAAACACCATATATTTT,CASSRGTAGNTIYF
TRBJ2-3,many,NA,TRBV5-8,TGTGCCAGCAGCTTGGGGCAGAGGATCACAGATACGCAGTATTTT,CASSLGQRITDTQYF
TRBJ1-5,many,NA,TRBV12-3/TRBV12-4,TGTGCCAGCAGTTTAGATCAGGTACGGACAATTAATCAGCCCCAGCATTTT,CASSLDQVRTINQPQHF
TRBJ2-3,few,NA,TRBV21-1,TGTGCCAGCAGCAAAGGGCAGGTTGACCTCACTGGAGTAGATACGCAGTATTTT,CASSKGQVDLTGVDTQYF
TRBJ2-3,many,NA,TRBV7-2,TGTGCCAGCAGCTTTGAGGGGATTAGCACAGATACGCAGTATTTT,CASSFEGISTDTQYF
TRBJ2-3,many,TRBD2,TRBV2,TGTGCCAGCAGTGAAGGAGAGGTAGCGGGAGCCCTCGGAGATACGCAGTATTTT,CASSEGEVAGALGDTQYF
TRBJ1-6,many,NA,TRBV10-3,TGTGCCATCAGTGCACGGGACGTAGATTCACCCCTCCACTTT,CAISARDVDSPLHF
TRBJ2-1,many,TRBD2,TRBV12-3/TRBV12-4,TGTGCCAGCAGCCTTAGCGGGGAACCCAAGAGATACTTC,CASSLSGEPKRYF
TRBJ2-1,many,TRBD1,TRBV24-1,TGTGCCACCGGGACAGGGGGCTTGGGCAATGAGCAGTTCTTC,CATGTGGLGNEQFF
TRBJ2-1,few,NA,TRBV25-1,TGTGCCAGCAGTGAATCAGACTTCGATGAGCAGTTCTTC,CASSESDFDEQFF
TRBJ2-3,few,NA,TRBV3-1,TGTGCCAGCAGCGGCCTCCTTGACACAGATACGCAGTATTTT,CASSGLLDTDTQYF
TRBJ1-1,many,NA,TRBV2,TGTGCCAGCAGTGAAACGGGGGTCACTGAAGCTTTCTTT,CASSETGVTEAFF
TRBJ2-1,many,NA,TRBV4-3,TGCGCCAGCAGCCAAGATCGGGAAGCTGAGCAGTTCTTC,CASSQDREAEQFF
TRBJ2-5,many,TRBD2,TRBV11-2,TGTGCCAGCAGCTTAGCCGCCTCGACTAGCGCACAAGAGACCCAGTACTTC,CASSLAASTSAQETQYF
TRBJ1-5,NA,NA,TRBV5-1,TGCGCCAGCAGCCCCGGAGAGGGGGGGAATCAGCCCCAGCATTTT,CASSPGEGGNQPQHF
TRBJ2-5,few,NA,TRBV5-1,TGCGCCAGCAGCTTCAGCGGGCCCTCGCGGGAGACCCAGTACTTC,CASSFSGPSRETQYF
TRBJ1-2,NA,TRBD1,TRBV5-5,TGTGCCAGCAGCTCTCCGGGACAGCCTGTTTACACCTTC,CASSSPGQPVYTF
TRBJ2-5,many,NA,TRBV29-1,TGCAGCGTGCGTTACAGTCAGACCCAGTACTTC,CSVRYSQTQYF
TRBJ2-4,many,TRBD1,TRBV6-5,TGTGCCAGCAGTGCCGGACAGGGGCAGAGGGACATTCAGTACTTC,CASSAGQGQRDIQYF
TRBJ2-7,NA,TRBD2,TRBV18,TGTGCCAGCTCACCCATTAGCGGGGGGGGCTACGAGCAGTACTTC,CASSPISGGGYEQYF
TRBJ2-1,many,NA,TRBV2,TGTGCCAGCAGCTACAACAATGAGCAGTTCTTC,CASSYNNEQFF
TRBJ2-5,many,TRBD2,TRBV11-3,TGTGCCAGCAGCTTACGGGGGGATGAGACCCAGTACTTC,CASSLRGDETQYF
TRBJ2-1,few,NA,TRBV20-1,TGCAGTGCTAGAGATAGGGTCCACTACAATGAGCAGTTCTTC,CSARDRVHYNEQFF
TRBJ2-2,many,TRBD1,TRBV7-7,TGTGCTAGCAGCGCATGGACAGGGGAAGACGGGGAGCTGTTTTTT,CASSAWTGEDGELFF
TRBJ2-1,medium-sized,TRBD2,TRBV4-3,TGCGCCAGCAGCCAAGTAAGGACTAGAGGTAATGAGCAGTTCTTC,CASSQVRTRGNEQFF
TRBJ1-1,many,TRBD1,TRBV7-3,TGTGCCAGCAGCCAACAGGGGATGAACACTGAAGCTTTCTTT,CASSQQGMNTEAFF
TRBJ2-5,many,TRBD2,TRBV7-2,TGTGCCAGCAGCCTAGCGGGGGTGCGAGAGACCCAGTACTTC,CASSLAGVRETQYF
TRBJ1-2,NA,NA,TRBV27,TGTGCCAGCACCCAACTGCCCGGGACAAACGTTGGCTACACCTTC,CASTQLPGTNVGYTF
TRBJ2-5,few,NA,TRBV27,TGTGCCAGCAGTTCAGACCGGCGGGCACAAGAGACCCAGTACTTC,CASSSDRRAQETQYF
TRBJ2-7,NA,TRBD2,TRBV20-1,TGCAGTGCTCAGACTAGCGGGGGGCGGTACGAGCAGTACTTC,CSAQTSGGRYEQYF
TRBJ1-1,many,NA,TRBV18,TGTGCCAGCTCACGACAGGAGACTGAAGCTTTCTTT,CASSRQETEAFF
TRBJ2-1,few,NA,TRBV21-1,TGTGCCAGCAGCAAAGGAGGGGACAATGAGCAGTTCTTC,CASSKGGDNEQFF
TRBJ2-3,many,NA,TRBV25-1,TGTGCCAGCAGTGGCGGAGGGGGAGCAGATACGCAGTATTTT,CASSGGGGADTQYF
TRBJ1-2,NA,TRBD1,TRBV19,TGTGCCAGTAGTATTCGGTGGGACAGCTTCGCAAGCTACACCTTC,CASSIRWDSFASYTF
TRBJ1-4,many,NA,TRBV29-1,TGCAGCGCCGAACAGGATCCTAATGAAAAACTGTTTTTT,CSAEQDPNEKLFF
TRBJ1-5,many,NA,TRBV2,TGTGCCAGCAGTGTGGGACAACTTAGCAATCAGCCCCAGCATTTT,CASSVGQLSNQPQHF
TRBJ1-1,NA,NA,TRBV20-1,TGCAGCGCTACACAGATGAACACTGAAGCTTTCTTT,CSATQMNTEAFF
TRBJ2-1,NA,NA,TRBV4-3,TGCGCCAGCAGCCAAGATTTAACAAACAATGAGCAGTTCTTC,CASSQDLTNNEQFF
TRBJ2-3,many,NA,TRBV20-1,TGCAGTGCTAGCACCGTTACAGCGGGCACAGATACGCAGTATTTT,CSASTVTAGTDTQYF
TRBJ2-1,NA,TRBD2,TRBV7-2,TGTGCCAGCAGCTTAGAGTCGGCTAGCGGGAGAAATGAGCAGTTCTTC,CASSLESASGRNEQFF
TRBJ2-7,many,NA,TRBV7-9,TGTGCCAGCAGTTCGACCATTTTTGGGGCTAGGGAGCAGTACTTC,CASSSTIFGAREQYF
TRBJ2-4,many,NA,TRBV3-1,TGTGCCAGCAGCCAAGGTGCGGTCTTAGCCAAAAACATTCAGTACTTC,CASSQGAVLAKNIQYF
TRBJ2-4,NA,NA,TRBV21-1,TGTGCCAGCAGCAAAGGTTGCAGACCGCTAGCGAAAAACATTCAGTACTTC,CASSKGCRPLAKNIQYF
TRBJ1-1,few,TRBD1,TRBV29-1,TGCAGCGTTGCCAGACAGGGGAACACTGAAGCTTTCTTT,CSVARQGNTEAFF
TRBJ2-1,NA,TRBD1,TRBV20-1,TGCAGTGCTAGGGGGACAGGGGGCGGTGAGCAGTTCTTC,CSARGTGGGEQFF